This TCR beta chain was recovered during a study of T cells in narcolepsy (dated by TCRdb to the late 2010s). Looking at the study overall: Healthy control donors were enrolled in the study alongside patients who had narcolepsy type 1 or type 2 (NT1, NT2). Autoreactive T cells targeting hypocretin neuron self-antigens (hypocretin, TRIB2) were sought in narcolepsy patients, and TCR Vbeta sequencing was used to track clonotypes in blood and CSF. Paper-wide results and their limitations: Numbers of sequenced blood memory CD4+ clonotypes were comparable, averaging about 40,000 in patients and some 33,000 in controls. No sequences matching autoreactive T cell clones were present in some of the blood memory CD4+ repertoires from patients and controls. Plots comparing CSF and blood CD4+ T cell clonotypes from the same patient highlighted HCRT-specific and TRIB2-specific autoreactive clonotypes. According to the report, autoreactive clonotypes were detected serially in the blood of the same patients and of different patients, but not in healthy controls.

Memory CD4+ T cells were sorted ex vivo from peripheral blood of narcolepsy patients and healthy controls for TCR Vbeta sequencing. Receptor amplification or capture employed the immunoSEQ multiplex PCR assay. TCRdb holds this immuneACCESS table with in-frame rearrangements only. Some clones are missing; in checked studies, unresolved V genes explain under half, and the rest has no known cause. The sample records 23,000 or so clones, 84% of which are singletons. Jointly, the top ten make up roughly 1.3% of the sample. CDR1 and CDR2, looked up from the germline V gene (reference sequence), are MNHEY and SMNVEV. V is reduced by 5 bases and J by 0 bases, leaving a spacing of 10 bases between them. From its cysteine to its phenylalanine, the CDR3 spans 15 amino acids. Only CDR3 DNA is held: 45 bases, read in frame from base 1. Comments on this clone: Which antigen it targets is not known. Qualities for individual bases were not recorded, and no much larger clone is one base off.

Material: CD45RA- memory CD4+ T cells from PBMCs. This sample's cell subset or site label indicates: memory T cells sorted ex vivo from peripheral blood. The rearrangement combines TRBV27 with TRBJ2-2, with a weak D call of TRBD1 (6 bases match). The sequence was obtained from a human donor with narcolepsy. The CDR3 amino acid sequence is: CASSKGHSNTGELFF. In nucleotide form, the sequence is TGTGCCAGCAGTAAGGGACATTCGAACACCGGGGAGCTGTTTTTT.